The text below deals with one TCR beta chain. Its matching antigen is unknown. Germline lookup yields CDR1 MNHNS and CDR2 SASEGT. Trimming removed 7 bases at V and 9 bases at J, with 24 bases between. CDR3 length: 15 residues. The record originates from a study of beta chain features in type 1 diabetes. Study-level results: In every one of the four CD4+ subsets, TCRB CDR3s were moderately but significantly shorter in Type 1 diabetes patients.

Every bit of the isolated RNA underwent reverse transcription, so sequencing read expressed TCRB transcripts. Libraries were prepared by immunoSEQ multiplex PCR; TCRdb keeps only in-frame clonotypes and omits some of them. The sample carries about 650,000 clones, 9.5% to 15% recorded once. This sequence joins TRBV6-1 and TRBJ2-5, with a weak D call TRBD1 (5 bases). The TCR sequence derives from a man aged 30 to 45 with type 1 diabetes. Input material: naive CD4+ T cells from blood. CDR3 loop: CASTSNGARLGAQYF. As DNA, the CDR3 is TGTGCCAGCACCTCAAATGGGGCTCGCCTAGGGGCCCAGTACTTC.